Listed here are 13 T cell receptor beta chains from one sample, sequenced in a study of T cells in localized non-small cell lung cancer. Only in-frame clones appear in the TCRdb table, and some are missing; sequencing was by immunoSEQ multiplex PCR. The sample holds 1,300 to 1,500 clones, more than 25% seen once. Here the sequenced sample was lung tumor tissue, taken before any cancer treatment. All receptors come from a male donor older than 55 with stage II lung adenocarcinoma.

The chain employs TRBV6-8 and TRBJ2-1; TRBD2 aligns across 8 bases. Trimming removed 2 bases from V and 6 bases from J; junction bases left unmatched: 6. CDR3 length equals 15 residues. Germline assignment: CDR1 MNHGY and CDR2 SAAAGT. CDR3 coding DNA: TGTGCCAGCAGTTACCCCGGACTAGCAATCAATGAGCAGTTCTTC. Translated, it gives CASSYPGLAINEQFF.

The chain combines TRBV18 with TRBJ2-3; D remains ambiguous. The ends were cut back, 6 bases at V and 2 bases at J, with 9 bases in the middle. The CDR3 totals 13 residues. Germline CDR1 is KGHSH and CDR2 is LQKENI. The CDR3 here is CASSVSNTDTQYF. In DNA form, the CDR3 reads TGTGCCAGCTCCGTTAGCAACACAGATACGCAGTATTTT.

The J gene is TRBJ1-1, the V gene TRBV14; D is ambiguous. Trimming took 4 bases from V and 7 from J, leaving 13 bases between them. CDR1 is SGHDN, CDR2 FVKESK, per germline. The CDR3 spans 13 residues. The CDR3 DNA reads as TGTGCCAGCAGCCTCCTAGGCACGGATGAAGCTTTCTTT. Protein sequence: CASSLLGTDEAFF.

This clone has just a few counts. The chain carries TRBV6-7 and TRBJ1-2; no firm D call. TRBV6-7 counts as an open reading frame of uncertain function. The CDR3 totals 11 residues. The germline V and J ends were trimmed by 6 bases and 8 bases, with 10 bases remaining between them. Here the CDR3 reads CASSLPSGYTF. CDR3 coding DNA: TGTGCCAGCAGCCTACCATCAGGCTACACCTTC.

This rearrangement joins TRBV18 to TRBJ2-2; 8 bases match TRBD2. Trimming removed 0 bases from V and 4 bases from J; junction bases left unmatched: 1. Germline lookup yields CDR1 KGHSH and CDR2 LQKENI. This CDR3 spans 15 amino acids. The CDR3 DNA reads as TGTGCCAGCTCACCACCCGGGAGGGGCACCGGGGAGCTGTTTTTT. This sequence encodes CASSPPGRGTGELFF. Looking up the rest from reference TRBV18 and TRBJ2-2 gives the full variable domain: NAGVMQNPRHLVRRRGQEARLRCSPMKGHSHVYWYRQLPEEGLKFMVYLQKENIIDESGMPKERFSAEFPKEGPSILRIQQVVRGDSAAYFCASSPPGRGTGELFFGEGSRLTVL.

By sample share, this clone is medium-sized. This chain uses TRBV6-8 with TRBJ2-2; D may be TRBD1 (6 bases). The CDR3 runs to 16 residues. The germline CDR1 and CDR2 sequences are MNHGY and SAAAGT. Trimming took 7 bases from V and 4 from J, leaving 19 bases between them. CDR3: CASTPGWGLRTGELFF. In DNA, the CDR3 is TGTGCCAGCACCCCCGGCTGGGGGCTACGCACCGGGGAGCTGTTTTTT.

The V gene is TRBV18, the J gene TRBJ2-7, with 8 bases identical to TRBD1. J was trimmed by 2 bases and V by 6 bases; bases with no gene match: 12. The germline V gene has CDR1 KGHSH and CDR2 LQKENI. This CDR3 spans 16 amino acids. The CDR3 DNA reads as TGTGCCAGCTCTAACTTTAGGGACAGGAACACCTACGAGCAGTACTTC. Translating it yields CASSNFRDRNTYEQYF. Drawing the rest from reference TRBV18 and TRBJ2-7, the complete variable domain is NAGVMQNPRHLVRRRGQEARLRCSPMKGHSHVYWYRQLPEEGLKFMVYLQKENIIDESGMPKERFSAEFPKEGPSILRIQQVVRGDSAAYFCASSNFRDRNTYEQYFGPGTRLTVT.

The chain recombines TRBV6-8 with TRBJ2-7; 15 bases are shared with TRBD2. The germline CDR1 and CDR2 sequences are MNHGY and SAAAGT. J gave up 6 bases and V 4 bases, and 7 bases lay outside the gene matches. The CDR3 runs to 16 residues. In DNA form, the CDR3 reads TGTGCCAGCAGTTCCAGGCCGGGACTAGCGGGAGGCGAGCAGTACTTC. Translated, it gives CASSSRPGLAGGEQYF.

This clone was counted a few times. The chain links TRBV6-8 to TRBJ2-1; 9 nucleotides line up with TRBD1. J gave up 6 bases and V 10 bases, and 7 bases lay outside the gene matches. This CDR3 spans 13 amino acids. Germline V gene data show CDR1 as MNHGY and CDR2 as SAAAGT. CDR3 residues: CAIGGQGGNEQFF. The CDR3 DNA is TGTGCCATCGGGGGACAGGGTGGCAATGAGCAGTTCTTC.

By frequency in the sample, this clone is large (0.1 to 1%). V and J are TRBV11-3 and TRBJ1-2; TRBD1 might be the D (5 bases). Germline V lookup: CDR1 SGHNT, CDR2 YENEEA. The CDR3 runs 16 residues. With 5 bases removed from V and 4 bases from J, the gap between germline ends came to 20 bases. CDR3: CASSRSGQGLSYGYTF. In DNA form, the CDR3 reads TGTGCCAGCAGCCGCTCCGGGCAGGGCCTCTCCTATGGCTACACCTTC.

The chain carries TRBV11-3 and TRBJ2-1; TRBD2 matches 15 bases. V trimming: 4 bases; J trimming: 6 bases; junction bases outside the gene matches: 13. This CDR3 region has 19 residues. Germline assignment: CDR1 SGHNT and CDR2 YENEEA. The CDR3 is CASSSGQTMGLAGGNEQFF. CDR3 DNA: TGTGCCAGCAGCTCCGGACAGACGATGGGACTAGCGGGAGGCAATGAGCAGTTCTTC.

With regard to this clone: Relative to the germline gene, one junction end is altered; a read error may explain this. This chain joins TRBV28 and TRBJ2-1, with D perhaps matching TRBD2 (6 bases). The CDR3 spans 12 residues. CDR1 and CDR2 from the germline V gene are MDHEN and SYDVKM. The CDR3 nucleotides are TGTGCCAGCACCTCAATGGGGACTCAGCCCATCTTC. Translated, it gives CASTSMGTQPIF.

The gene calls are TRBV28 and TRBJ1-3; D is unclear. CDR1 MDHEN and CDR2 SYDVKM come from the germline V gene. This CDR3 region has 15 residues. V lost 4 bases and J lost 0, with 10 bases in between. Written as DNA, the CDR3 is TGTGCCAGCAGTTCCTCGTGGCTCTCTGGAAACACCATATATTTT. This encodes CASSSSWLSGNTIYF. Filled out from reference TRBV28 and TRBJ1-3, the complete variable domain reads DVKVTQSSRYLVKRTGEKVFLECVQDMDHENMFWYRQDPGLGLRLIYFSYDVKMKEKGDIPEGYSVSREKKERFSLILESASTNQTSMYLCASSSSWLSGNTIYFGEGSWLTVV.